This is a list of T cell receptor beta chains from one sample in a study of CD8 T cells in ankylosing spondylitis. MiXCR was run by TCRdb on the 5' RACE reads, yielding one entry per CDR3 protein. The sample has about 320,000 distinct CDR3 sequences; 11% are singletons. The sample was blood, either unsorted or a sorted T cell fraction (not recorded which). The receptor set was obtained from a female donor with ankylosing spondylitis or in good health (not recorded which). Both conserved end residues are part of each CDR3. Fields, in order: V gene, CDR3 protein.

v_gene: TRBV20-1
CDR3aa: CSARREDAFF

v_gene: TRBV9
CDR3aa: CASKGGQAPLGNEKLFF

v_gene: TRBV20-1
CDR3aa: CSAKTAGSSYNEQFF

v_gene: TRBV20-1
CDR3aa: CSASPGDYGYTF

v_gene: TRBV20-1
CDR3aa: CSASRTGSEQYF

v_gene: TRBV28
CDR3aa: CASYRQGKYNEQFF

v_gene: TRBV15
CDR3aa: CATSRSGEISVGGYTF

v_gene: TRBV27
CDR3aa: CASSLILGSNQPQHF

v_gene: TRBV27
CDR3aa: CASRGEGSRGYGYTF

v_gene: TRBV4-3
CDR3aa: CASSPSPPNIQYF

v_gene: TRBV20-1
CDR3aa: CSALPRRGAGDTQYF

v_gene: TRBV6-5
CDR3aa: CASSDIGTEAFF

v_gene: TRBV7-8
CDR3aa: CASSLETGVRYNEQFF

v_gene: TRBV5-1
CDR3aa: CASSLARSQKNTGELFF

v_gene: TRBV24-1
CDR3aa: CATSDLETQYF

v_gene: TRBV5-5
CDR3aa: CASSFVLGLNKGDEQFF

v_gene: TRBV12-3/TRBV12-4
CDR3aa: CASNLLHQKTQYF

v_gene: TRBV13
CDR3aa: CAMGPGFGGYTF

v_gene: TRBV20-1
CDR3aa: CCAIPTDSRFGEKLFF

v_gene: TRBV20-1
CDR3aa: CSASETGRGDTQYF

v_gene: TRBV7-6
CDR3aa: CASSLDAAGSSYNEQFF

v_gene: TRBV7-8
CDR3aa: CASSNALGGVHSNQPQHF

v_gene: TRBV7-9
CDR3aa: CASSLTSGVAEQFF

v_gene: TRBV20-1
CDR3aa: CSARGRGGRTDTQYF

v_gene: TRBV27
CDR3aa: CASARGQETQYF

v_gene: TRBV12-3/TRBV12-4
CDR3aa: CASSLERGNIQYF

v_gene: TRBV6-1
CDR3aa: CASGGSAYNEQFF

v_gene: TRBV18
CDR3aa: CASSPVQQGANSPLHF

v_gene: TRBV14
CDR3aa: CASSQDRYRGSGNEQFF

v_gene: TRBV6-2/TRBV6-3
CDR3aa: CASSTRLFEAFF

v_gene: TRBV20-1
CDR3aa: CSARRGPLGEQFF

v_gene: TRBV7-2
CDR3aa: CASSLSSGNTIYF

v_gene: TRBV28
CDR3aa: CASTSPGEQYF

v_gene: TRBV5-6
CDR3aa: CASSLAAGGFLLSNQPQHF

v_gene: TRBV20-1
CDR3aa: CSARSVGPKAYEQYF

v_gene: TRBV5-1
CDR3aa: CASSLDLAGVGELFF

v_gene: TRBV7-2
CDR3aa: CASSPRTSAKNYNEQFF

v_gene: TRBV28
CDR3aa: CASSTTTNTGELFF

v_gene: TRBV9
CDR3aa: CASSVEEGFTDTQYF

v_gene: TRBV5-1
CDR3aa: CASSLDYDNEQFF

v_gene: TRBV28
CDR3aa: CASSLPADNSPLHF

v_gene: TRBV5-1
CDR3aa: CASSFSDRETQYF

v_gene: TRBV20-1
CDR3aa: CSARVPGQNSPLHF

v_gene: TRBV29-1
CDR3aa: CSVGWTGNTIYF

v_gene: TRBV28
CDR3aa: CASSPRKDRTDTQYF

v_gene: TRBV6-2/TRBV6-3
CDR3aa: CASRETAWDSYEQYF

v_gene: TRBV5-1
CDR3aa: CASSYDRGGVELFF

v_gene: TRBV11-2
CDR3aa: CASSSGLAGVGQYF

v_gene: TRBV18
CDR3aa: CASSLQGYEQFF

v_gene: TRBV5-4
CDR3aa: CASSLPSGTANTGELFF